This T cell receptor (beta chain) was identified during a study of T cell changes during pregnancy in multiple sclerosis. Profiling relied on immunoSEQ multiplex PCR, and the TCRdb table lists in-frame clones only, not all of them. Among 43,000 or so clones listed, approximately 90% were seen once. The specimen comprised peripheral blood, sampled in the first trimester of pregnancy. The TCR sequence derives from a female donor with multiple sclerosis, enrolled in a pregnancy study.

As DNA, the CDR3 is TGTGCCAGCAGTGAAAGGCAGGCCTACAATGAGCAGTTCTTC. This codes for CASSERQAYNEQFF. The chain is built from TRBV2 and TRBJ2-1; no definite D call. This CDR3 has 14 residues. V lost 2 bases and J 2 bases, leaving 7 bases between the germline ends. Per germline, CDR1 SNHLY and CDR2 FYNNEI. Full variable domain (missing parts from reference TRBV2 and TRBJ2-1): EPEVTQTPSHQVTQMGQEVILRCVPISNHLYFYWYRQILGQKVEFLVSFYNNEISEKSEIFDDQFSVERPDGSNFTLKIRSTKLEDSAMYFCASSERQAYNEQFFGPGTRLTVL.